This T cell receptor beta chain originates from a study of CD8 T cells in Susac syndrome. The V segment lost 1 base and the J segment 0 bases; nucleotides outside the gene matches: 3. This CDR3 spans 15 amino acids. Germline V gene lookup returns CDR1 SGHDN and CDR2 FVKESK. Random hexamers primed reverse transcription of roughly 0.5 to 1 ug RNA. TCRdb itself ran the immunoSEQ multiplex PCR reads through MiXCR, one entry per CDR3 protein. This sample has about 100,000 distinct CDR3 sequences, with about 96% found just once. Specimen: CD8+ T cells from PBMCs. The chain combines TRBV14 with TRBJ2-7, with TRBD1 matching over 7 bases. The receptor's source is a human donor with Susac syndrome. The CDR3 loop reads CASSQGRDSSYEQYF. The CDR3, as DNA: TGTGCCAGCAGCCAAGGTCGGGACAGCTCCTACGAGCAGTACTTC.